The source of this T cell receptor beta chain is a study of blood T cell repertoires in COVID-19. Study-level background: The origin of the acute and convalescent COVID-19 samples was the United States, Italy and Spain.

V was clipped by 4 bases and J by 5 bases; unmatched bases: 8. This CDR3 spans 13 amino acids. Germline CDR1 reads SQVTM; CDR2 reads ANQGSEA. Assay: immunoSEQ multiplex PCR; the TCRdb copy retains only in-frame clones and omits some. The sample comprises about 110,000 clones, 85% to 95% of which are singletons, and roughly 1.2% rests with the top ten. The sample was peripheral blood. This TCR came from a woman in her twenties or thirties with acute or convalescent COVID-19. The rearrangement uses TRBV29-1 and TRBJ2-7; TRBD1 matches at 7 bases. CDR3 sequence (DNA): TGCAGCGTTGGGACAGGCAGTCGTCACGAGCAGTACTTC. Encoded protein: CSVGTGSRHEQYF.